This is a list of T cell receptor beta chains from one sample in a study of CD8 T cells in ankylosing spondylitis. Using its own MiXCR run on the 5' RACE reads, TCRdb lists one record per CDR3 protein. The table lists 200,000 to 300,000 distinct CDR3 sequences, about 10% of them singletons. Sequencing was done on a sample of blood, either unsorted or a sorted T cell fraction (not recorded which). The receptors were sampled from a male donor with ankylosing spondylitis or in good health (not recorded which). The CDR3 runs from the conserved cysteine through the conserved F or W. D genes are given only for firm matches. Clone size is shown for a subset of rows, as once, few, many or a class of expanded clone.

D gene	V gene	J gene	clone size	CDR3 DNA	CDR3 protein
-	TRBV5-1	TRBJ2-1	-	TGCGCCAGCAGCTTGGTTGGGGACCCTCGCGAATTATACAATGAGCAGTTCTTC	CASSLVGDPRELYNEQFF
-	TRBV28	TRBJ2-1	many	TGTGCCAGCAGACCCGATACAGGGTACAATGAGCAGTTCTTC	CASRPDTGYNEQFF
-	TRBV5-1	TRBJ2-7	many	TGCGCCAGCAGCGCCCAGCCAAGCTCCTACGAGCAGTACTTC	CASSAQPSSYEQYF
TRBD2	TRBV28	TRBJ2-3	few	TGTGCCAGCAGCAAAAGCGGGGGGATACCAGATACGCAGTATTTT	CASSKSGGIPDTQYF
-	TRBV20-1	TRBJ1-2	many	TGCAGTGCTGGGGGGGATGGCTACACCTTC	CSAGGDGYTF
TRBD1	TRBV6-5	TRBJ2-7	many	TGTGCCAGCAGTTACTCGCTTGGGACAGGGAACGACGAGCAGTACTTC	CASSYSLGTGNDEQYF
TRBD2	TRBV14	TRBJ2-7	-	TGTGCCAGCAGCCAAGAAACTAGCGGGAACTACGAGCAGTACTTC	CASSQETSGNYEQYF
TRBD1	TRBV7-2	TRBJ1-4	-	TGTGCCAGCAGCCGGGACAGGGCAGGAGAAAAACTGTTTTTT	CASSRDRAGEKLFF
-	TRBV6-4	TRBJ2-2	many	TGTGCCAGCAGTGACAAAAACACCGGGGAGCTGTTTTTT	CASSDKNTGELFF
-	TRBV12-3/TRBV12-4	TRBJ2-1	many	TGTGCCAGCAGTTACAGCTACAATGAGCAGTTCTTC	CASSYSYNEQFF
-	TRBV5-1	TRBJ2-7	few	TGCGCCAGCAGCCCGCGCAGGGAAAGCTCCTACGAGCAGTACTTC	CASSPRRESSYEQYF
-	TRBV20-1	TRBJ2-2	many	TGCAGTGCTAGAGTGGCAGGGTCGACCGGGGAGCTGTTTTTT	CSARVAGSTGELFF
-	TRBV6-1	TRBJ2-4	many	TGTGCCAGCAGCGAAGCAGGGGGGTGGGACATTCAGTACTTC	CASSEAGGWDIQYF
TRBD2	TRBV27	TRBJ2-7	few	TGTGCCAGCAGTTTACAGCGGGGGGGATCTTTCTACGAGCAGTACTTC	CASSLQRGGSFYEQYF
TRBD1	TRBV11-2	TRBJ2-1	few	TGTGCCAGCAGAAGGACAGGGACAATTCTCGCCTCCTCGTACAATGAGCAGTTCTTC	CASRRTGTILASSYNEQFF
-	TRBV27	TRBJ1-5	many	TGTGCCAGCAGTCCCCTCGGGATGGGTAACAATCAGCCCCAGCATTTT	CASSPLGMGNNQPQHF
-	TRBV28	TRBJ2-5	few	TGTGCCAGCAGTTTACCGTGGCGAAACCAAGAGACCCAGTACTTC	CASSLPWRNQETQYF
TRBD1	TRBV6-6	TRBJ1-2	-	TGTGCCAGCAGTCCACAGGGGGGCTATGGCTACGCCTTC	CASSPQGGYGYAF
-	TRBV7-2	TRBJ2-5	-	TGTGCCAGCAGCTTAGGGGGACCCGGCCATCTCGGGACCCAGTACTTC	CASSLGGPGHLGTQYF
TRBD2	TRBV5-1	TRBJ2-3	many	TGCGCCAGCAGCTTGGTTGCTAGCGGGGGGTCAGATACGCAGTATTTT	CASSLVASGGSDTQYF
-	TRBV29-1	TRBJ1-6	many	TGCAGCCCCCTTATGGACAGCGATAATTCACCCCTCCACTTT	CSPLMDSDNSPLHF
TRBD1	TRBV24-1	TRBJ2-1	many	TGTGCCACCAGTGATTCCTGGACAGGGGGGAATGAGCAGTTCTTC	CATSDSWTGGNEQFF
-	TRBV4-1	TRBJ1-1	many	TGCGCCAGCAGCCAAATAACAGGAAACTTGAACACTGAAGCTTTCTTT	CASSQITGNLNTEAFF
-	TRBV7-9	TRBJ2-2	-	TGTGCCAGCAGCTTAGGTGTGGGACTGATCGCCGGGGAGCTGTTTTTT	CASSLGVGLIAGELFF
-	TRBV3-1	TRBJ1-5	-	TGTGCCAGCAGCCTAGGGGTGGGAAGGGCCCAGCCCCAGCATTTT	CASSLGVGRAQPQHF
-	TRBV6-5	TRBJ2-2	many	TGTGCCAGCAGTTATCGAGCAGGGGAGCTGTTTTTT	CASSYRAGELFF
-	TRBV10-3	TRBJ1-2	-	TGTGCCATCAGTACCCCCTATGGCTACACCTTC	CAISTPYGYTF
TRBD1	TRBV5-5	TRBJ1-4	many	TGTGCCAGCAGCTTGGATCTGCGACAGGGAACGACTAATGAAAAACTGTTTTTT	CASSLDLRQGTTNEKLFF
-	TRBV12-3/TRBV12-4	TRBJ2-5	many	TGTGCCAGCAGCCCCCTTGGGGGGCGAGAGACCCAGTACTTC	CASSPLGGRETQYF
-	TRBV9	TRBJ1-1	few	TGTGCCAGCAGCGTAGTTCGTGGAACGAACACTGAAGCTTTCTTT	CASSVVRGTNTEAFF
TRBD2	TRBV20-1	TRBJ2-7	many	TGCAGTGCTAGAGATATGACTAGCGGGATGCGGCACTACGAGCAGTACTTC	CSARDMTSGMRHYEQYF
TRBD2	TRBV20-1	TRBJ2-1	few	TGCAGTGCTAGAGACCCGGGACTAGCGAGTCCCTACAATGAGCAGTTCTTC	CSARDPGLASPYNEQFF
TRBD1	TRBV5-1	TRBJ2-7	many	TGCGCCAGCAGCTATAGGACGGGACAGGCCCTCCACGAGCAGTACTTC	CASSYRTGQALHEQYF
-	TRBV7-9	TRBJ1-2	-	TGTGCCAGCAGCTTAGGGTGGTTCGGGGCTGGCTACACCTTC	CASSLGWFGAGYTF
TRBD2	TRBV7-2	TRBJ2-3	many	TGTGCCAGCTGTGAGACGGGAGGTGCAGATACGCAGTATTTT	CASCETGGADTQYF
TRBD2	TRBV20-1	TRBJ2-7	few	TGCAGTGCTAGAGATGGAACGGGAGGGGACTACGAGCAGTACTTC	CSARDGTGGDYEQYF
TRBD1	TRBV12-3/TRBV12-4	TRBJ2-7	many	TGTGCCAGCAGTTTAAGGGGGCGCTGGGAGCAGTACTTC	CASSLRGRWEQYF
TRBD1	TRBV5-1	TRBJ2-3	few	TGCGCCAGCAGCTTCCGGGACAGAAGCACAGATACGCAGTATTTT	CASSFRDRSTDTQYF
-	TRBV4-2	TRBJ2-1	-	TGTGCCAGCAGACGACAGGTCGTGTCGCGCGATGAGCAGTTCTTC	CASRRQVVSRDEQFF